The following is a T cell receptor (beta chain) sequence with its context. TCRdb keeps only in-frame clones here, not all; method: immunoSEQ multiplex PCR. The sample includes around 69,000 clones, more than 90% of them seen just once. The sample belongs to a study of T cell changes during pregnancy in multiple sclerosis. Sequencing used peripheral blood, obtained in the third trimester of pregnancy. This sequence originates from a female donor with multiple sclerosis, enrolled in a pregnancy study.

The CDR3 reads CASTGQGAGEAFF. In DNA, the CDR3 is TGTGCCAGCACCGGACAGGGGGCGGGTGAAGCTTTCTTT. The rearrangement uses TRBV6-1 and TRBJ1-1; 11 bases match TRBD1. The J segment lost 7 bases and the V segment lost 7 bases, leaving 5 bases of the junction unmatched. Germline V lookup: CDR1 MNHNS, CDR2 SASEGT. The CDR3 extends over 13 amino acids.